This TCR beta chain stems from a study of T cell responses to AZD1222 COVID-19 vaccine. Sequencing was performed with immunoSEQ multiplex PCR; in TCRdb, only in-frame clones are kept and a portion is missing. In the table there are about 130,000 clones, approximately 85% of which are singletons. The CDR3 extends over 14 amino acids. CDR1 is SGHAT, CDR2 FQNNGV, per germline. V lost 3 bases to trimming and J lost 3 bases, with 9 bases between them. The source is an adult who received the AZD1222 COVID-19 vaccine. The specimen was peripheral blood, collected 28 days after the second AZD1222 dose. The rearrangement uses TRBV11-2 and TRBJ1-5; D may be TRBD1 (6 bases). The CDR3 DNA reads TGTGCCAGCAGCTTTTCAGGGGTCAATCAGCCCCAGCATTTT. Amino acids: CASSFSGVNQPQHF.